Sequencing of this T cell receptor (beta chain) was carried out in a study of T cell changes during pregnancy in multiple sclerosis. Germline CDR1 is MNHNS and CDR2 is SASEGT. This CDR3 has 14 amino acids. The V and J ends lost 4 bases and 2 bases, in that order; junction bases with no gene match: 2. Assay: immunoSEQ multiplex PCR; the TCRdb copy retains only in-frame clones and omits some. The sample consists of around 36,000 clones, roughly nine tenths of them appearing once. This material consisted of CD8+ T cells from peripheral blood mononuclear cells, taken before pregnancy. The gene calls are TRBV6-1 and TRBJ2-1, with 7 bases fitting TRBD1. This clonotype was obtained from a female donor with multiple sclerosis, enrolled in a pregnancy study. The CDR3 bases are TGTGCCAGCAGTGTAGGGGGCGCCTACAATGAGCAGTTCTTC. Protein product: CASSVGGAYNEQFF.